This TCR beta chain emerged from a study of T-cell memory formation after mild COVID-19. Each CDR3 protein gets one entry after TCRdb re-called the 5' RACE reads with MiXCR. The data show a few hundred thousand distinct CDR3 sequences, about 20% seen once. This clonotype was seen a few times. The CDR3 extends over 16 amino acids. The germline V gene has CDR1 KGHSH and CDR2 LQKENI. V lost 3 bases to trimming and J lost 4 bases; unmatched junction nucleotides: 9. This receptor was obtained from an adult woman who had mild COVID-19 (a few samples of this study predate the infection). Cell type and time point are not known. Sequencing was carried out using PBMCs or a T cell subset sorted from them (not recorded which). J is TRBJ1-5 and V is TRBV18; 7 nucleotides agree with TRBD1. The CDR3 is CASSPPGTALNQPQHF. CDR3 nucleotides: TGTGCCAGCTCACCCCCCGGGACAGCGTTAAATCAGCCCCAGCATTTT. Full variable domain (remainder filled in from reference TRBV18 and TRBJ1-5): NAGVMQNPRHLVRRRGQEARLRCSPMKGHSHVYWYRQLPEEGLKFMVYLQKENIIDESGMPKERFSAEFPKEGPSILRIQQVVRGDSAAYFCASSPPGTALNQPQHFGDGTRLSIL.